What follows are 24 T cell receptor beta chains derived from one specimen sequenced in a study of blood T cell repertoires in COVID-19. Repertoires were generated with immunoSEQ multiplex PCR, while TCRdb's copy carries only in-frame clones and drops some. The sample carries about half a million clones, about 88% recorded once. Sample: PBMCs or T cells enriched from blood (not recorded which). Receptor source: a woman aged 55-69 years who had recovered from COVID-19.

The gene calls are TRBV29-1 and TRBJ1-2, with 7 bases identical to TRBD1. The ends lost 6 bases at V and 8 bases at J; junction bases unmatched: 6. The CDR3 runs 11 residues. CDR1 is SQVTM, CDR2 ANQGSEA, per germline. The CDR3 sequence is CSVIHRGGYTF. The CDR3 DNA reads as TGCAGCGTGATACACAGGGGAGGCTACACCTTC.

The sample holds a few counts of this clone. This chain joins TRBV3-1 (or the pseudogene TRBV3-2) and TRBJ1-5; perhaps TRBD1 as D (5 bases). The CDR3 runs 15 residues. Trimming pared 4 bases from V and 0 bases from J, leaving 10 bases between. Germline CDR1 is LGHDT and CDR2 is YNNKEL (reference sequence). CDR3 sequence (DNA): TGTGCCAGCAGCCTGGGACTCGTTAGCAATCAGCCCCAGCATTTT. This encodes CASSLGLVSNQPQHF.

V usage is TRBV20-1 and J usage is TRBJ1-2, with D hard to call. The ends were cut back, 7 bases at V and 1 base at J, with 7 bases in the middle. The CDR3 consists of 11 residues. Germline V lookup: CDR1 DFQATT, CDR2 SNEGSKA (reference sequence). CDR3 sequence reads: CSGSVNYGYTF. CDR3 nucleotide sequence: TGCAGTGGGTCGGTTAACTATGGCTACACCTTC.

The chain combines TRBV28 with TRBJ1-2; D uncertain. The CDR3 consists of 11 residues. From germline, CDR1 is MDHEN and CDR2 SYDVKM. V dropped 1 base and J dropped 5 bases, with 2 bases sitting between them. The chain's CDR3 is CASSLSYGYTF. The CDR3 coding sequence is TGTGCCAGCAGTTTATCATATGGCTACACCTTC.

Comment on this clone: At the DNA level, this CDR3 is encoded by other sequences in the same sample as well. The chain carries TRBV18 and TRBJ2-2; 8 bases match TRBD1. V dropped 0 bases and J dropped 1; count of bases not matched to a gene: 1. This CDR3 region has 16 residues. In germline, CDR1 is KGHSH, CDR2 LQKENI. The chain's CDR3 is CASSPPGQGNTGELFF. The CDR3 nucleotides are TGTGCCAGCTCACCACCTGGACAGGGGAACACCGGGGAGCTGTTTTTT.

This chain links TRBV25-1 with TRBJ2-1; TRBD2 might be the D (6 bases). CDR3 size: 13 residues. Between the trimmed V and J ends, which lost 2 bases and 6 bases, there was a span of 8 bases. Germline-derived CDR1 and CDR2 are MGHDK and SYGVNS. Written as DNA, the CDR3 is TGTGCCAGCAGTGAAGGGGGGAGCAATGAGCAGTTCTTC. Amino acid sequence: CASSEGGSNEQFF. Complete variable domain (other parts from reference TRBV25-1 and TRBJ2-1): EADIYQTPRYLVIGTGKKITLECSQTMGHDKMYWYQQDPGMELHLIHYSYGVNSTEKGDLSSESTVSRIRTEHFPLTLESARPSHTSQYLCASSEGGSNEQFFGPGTRLTVL.

About this clone: Other DNA sequences within the sample encode an identical CDR3. The genes are TRBV5-1 and TRBJ1-5, with D maybe TRBD1 (6 bases). CDR3 length: 15 amino acids. V lost 0 bases and J lost 0, with 7 bases in between. CDR1 and CDR2 from the germline V gene are SGHRS and YFSETQ. Written as DNA, the CDR3 is TGCGCCAGCAGCTTGGAGGGGGTTAGCAATCAGCCCCAGCATTTT. Translating it yields CASSLEGVSNQPQHF.

The rearrangement links TRBV6-5 to TRBJ1-3; 8 nucleotides match TRBD1. CDR1 is MNHEY, CDR2 SVGAGI, per germline. CDR3 size: 16 residues. V trimming: 0 bases; J trimming: 4 bases; junction bases outside the gene matches: 5. In nucleotides, the CDR3 is TGTGCCAGCAGTTACTCCCCGACAGGGGCAGGAAACACCATATATTTT. Translation gives CASSYSPTGAGNTIYF.

The chain employs TRBV3-1 (or the pseudogene TRBV3-2) and TRBJ1-1; D gene unclear. Per germline, CDR1 LGHDT and CDR2 YNNKEL (reference sequence). The CDR3 extends over 16 amino acids. V was pared by 4 bases and J by 4 bases, with 19 bases between. CDR3: CASSRNWAKEGTEAFF. The DNA of the CDR3 is TGTGCCAGCAGCCGTAATTGGGCAAAAGAGGGCACTGAAGCTTTCTTT.

This chain links TRBV27 with TRBJ1-2; no clear D. Trimming took 10 bases from V and 4 from J, leaving 25 bases between them. Germline-derived CDR1 and CDR2 are MNHEY and SMNVEV (reference sequence). CDR3 length: 16 residues. For the CDR3, the DNA is TGTGCCACCTTCGGAGGGCTAGCAACTGACTCCTATGGCTACACCTTC. It encodes CATFGGLATDSYGYTF.

The genes are TRBV5-1 and TRBJ2-7; TRBD1 matches at 10 bases. V lost 4 bases, J lost 2 bases, and 6 bases stayed unmatched. Germline CDR1 SGHRS, CDR2 YFSETQ. This CDR3 has 15 residues. The CDR3 sequence: CASSPTGGIAYEQYF. The CDR3 region has the DNA TGCGCCAGCAGCCCGACAGGGGGCATCGCCTACGAGCAGTACTTC.

The rearrangement uses TRBV10-3 and TRBJ1-1; D possibly corresponds to TRBD1 (6 bases). CDR3 length: 14 amino acids. Between the trimmed V and J ends, which lost 4 bases and 2 bases, there was a span of 11 bases. CDR1 is ENHRY, CDR2 SYGVKD, per germline. The CDR3 reads CAISAGTPNTEAFF. CDR3 nucleotide sequence: TGTGCCATCAGTGCCGGGACACCTAACACTGAAGCTTTCTTT.

J is TRBJ2-1 and V is TRBV15; the D gene is possibly TRBD1 (6 bases). V was clipped by 6 bases and J by 1 base, with 7 bases between them. The CDR3 covers 13 residues. CDR1 and CDR2 from the germline V gene are LNHNV and YYDKDF (reference sequence). The CDR3 DNA follows: TGTGCCACCAGACAGGGTTCCTACAATGAGCAGTTCTTC. The encoded protein is CATRQGSYNEQFF.

This chain uses TRBV27 with TRBJ1-6, with D possibly TRBD1 on 5 matching bases. Trimming took off 0 bases at V and 9 bases at J, with 9 bases between the two ends. CDR1 is MNHEY, CDR2 SMNVEV, per germline (reference sequence). The CDR3 contains 14 residues. The CDR3 DNA sequence: TGTGCCAGCAGTTTATCGGGGCAGGGTTCACCCCTCCACTTT. The encoded protein is CASSLSGQGSPLHF.

V and J are TRBV6-6 and TRBJ2-5; 9 nucleotides line up with TRBD1. The CDR3 spans 14 residues. Per germline, CDR1 MNHNY and CDR2 SVGAGI (reference sequence). V shed 6 bases and J 5 bases; nucleotides not matched to a gene: 7. CDR3 coding DNA: TGTGCCAGCAGCCGACAGGGGGGCGCGGAGACCCAGTACTTC. Translation gives CASSRQGGAETQYF.

This clone was seen once. The chain carries TRBV7-2 and TRBJ2-2; 8 bases map to TRBD2. The CDR3 is 17 residues long. Unmatched junction bases numbered 10, after V lost 1 base and J lost 6 bases. CDR1 and CDR2 from the germline V gene are SGHTA and FQGNSA. This CDR3 is CASSLVPGGSPPGELFF. In nucleotides, the CDR3 is TGTGCCAGCAGCTTAGTCCCGGGGGGGTCCCCACCCGGGGAGCTGTTTTTT.

V usage is TRBV9 and J usage is TRBJ1-1, with D unclear. This CDR3 has 13 residues. V dropped 0 bases and J dropped 6 bases, with 9 bases sitting between them. Germline CDR1 and CDR2: SGDLS and YYNGEE. The CDR3 spells CASSVGAYSEAFF. The CDR3 DNA reads as TGTGCCAGCAGCGTAGGGGCGTACTCTGAAGCTTTCTTT.

This chain joins TRBV6-2 or TRBV6-3 and TRBJ2-7; 11 bases map to TRBD1. J lost 5 bases, V lost 5 bases, and 8 bases had no gene match. Germline CDR1 and CDR2: MNHEY and SVGEGT. The CDR3 runs 15 residues. The CDR3 nucleotides read TGTGCCAGCAGTCACCACGGGACAGGGGGTAACGAGCAGTACGTC. This encodes CASSHHGTGGNEQYV.

The chain joins TRBV19 to TRBJ1-3; possibly TRBD1 for D (5 bases). V was cut by 5 bases and J by 0 bases, with 14 bases left in between. Germline lookup yields CDR1 LNHDA and CDR2 SQIVND (reference sequence). The CDR3 extends over 16 amino acids. The CDR3 loop is CASSSTSGVSGNTIYF. CDR3 sequence (DNA): TGTGCCAGTAGTTCGACCTCGGGGGTCTCTGGAAACACCATATATTTT.

CDR3: CAWRGTYNEQFF. The CDR3 nucleotides read TGTGCCTGGCGGGGGACCTACAATGAGCAGTTCTTC. The rearrangement uses TRBV30 and TRBJ2-1; D perhaps matches TRBD2 (6 bases). V was pared by 5 bases and J by 2 bases, with 7 bases between. The CDR3 length is 12 residues. Per germline, CDR1 GTSNPN and CDR2 SVGIG (reference sequence). The full variable domain, completed using reference TRBV30 and TRBJ2-1, is SQTIHQWPATLVQPVGSPLSLECTVEGTSNPNLYWYRQAAGRGLQLLFYSVGIGQISSEVPQNLSASRPQDRQFILSSKKLLLSDSGFYLCAWRGTYNEQFFGPGTRLTVL.

The rearrangement links TRBV2 to TRBJ2-4, with 11 bases lining up with TRBD2. CDR3 length equals 15 residues. J gave up 0 bases and V 7 bases, and 2 bases lay outside the gene matches. CDR1 SNHLY and CDR2 FYNNEI come from the germline V gene. CDR3 in DNA: TGTGCCAGCATTAGCGGGGGGGTAGCCAAAAACATTCAGTACTTC. Translation gives CASISGGVAKNIQYF. Together with reference TRBV2 and TRBJ2-4, the CDR3 gives the full variable domain: EPEVTQTPSHQVTQMGQEVILRCVPISNHLYFYWYRQILGQKVEFLVSFYNNEISEKSEIFDDQFSVERPDGSNFTLKIRSTKLEDSAMYFCASISGGVAKNIQYFGAGTRLSVL.

This chain uses TRBV28 with TRBJ2-5, with 9 bases lining up with TRBD1. Germline assignment: CDR1 MDHEN and CDR2 SYDVKM. Unmatched junction bases numbered 13, after V lost 6 bases and J lost 5 bases. CDR3 length: 16 amino acids. CDR3: CASRPLGTGFSETQYF. The CDR3 DNA sequence: TGTGCCAGCAGGCCCCTCGGGACAGGGTTTTCGGAGACCCAGTACTTC.

The chain uses TRBV29-1 and TRBJ1-3, with TRBD1 identical over 8 bases. Germline assignment: CDR1 SQVTM and CDR2 ANQGSEA. The CDR3 runs 18 residues. The ends lost 0 bases at V and 0 bases at J; junction bases unmatched: 10. The CDR3 bases are TGCAGCGTTGAAGATCCCCATCTGACAGGGGACTCTGGAAACACCATATATTTT. Translation: CSVEDPHLTGDSGNTIYF.

This clone was seen just once. The chain joins TRBV13 to TRBJ2-7; a weak D match, TRBD1 (6 bases). CDR1 is PRHDT, CDR2 FYEKMQ, per germline (reference sequence). V lost 6 bases and J 4 bases, leaving 10 bases between the germline ends. This CDR3 has 12 amino acids. CDR3 region: CASSGTGYEQYF. In nucleotides, the CDR3 is TGTGCCAGCAGTGGAACAGGGTACGAGCAGTACTTC.